These T cell receptor beta chains were read from a single sample in a study of shared clonotypes between healthy human individuals. Only in-frame clones appear in the TCRdb table, and some are missing; sequencing was by immunoSEQ multiplex PCR. The data contain about 2.3 million clones, roughly 93% of them singletons. Sequencing input: naive CD4+ T cells from PBMCs. These receptors were taken from a man aged 18 to 29 in good health. Some clones in this sample may be carry-over from other donors' samples. Each CDR3 is given with its conserved first and last residue. The order of the fields is clone size, D gene, V gene, J gene, CDR3 DNA, CDR3 protein. A D gene is named only where the DNA matches it firmly. Where a row states a size, it is once, few, many or the class of an expanded clone; other rows omit it.

>-|TRBD1|TRBV5-1|TRBJ2-7
TGCGCCAGCAGTTCAGGGGGACCCTACGAGCAGTACTTC
CASSSGGPYEQYF
>-|-|TRBV6-5|TRBJ1-3
TGTGCCAGCAGAGAAATGACTGGAAACACCATATATTTT
CASREMTGNTIYF
>-|-|TRBV5-7|TRBJ2-7
TGTGCCAGCAGCTTGGAGCCGCAGGAGCGGGCCTACGAGCAGTACTTC
CASSLEPQERAYEQYF
>-|-|TRBV2|TRBJ1-5
TGTGCCAGCAGCGCCCCGCGGGGCGGTGTTCAGCCCCAGCATTTT
CASSAPRGGVQPQHF
>-|TRBD1|TRBV5-6|TRBJ2-6
TGTGCCAGCAGCATGGCAGGGGGCTATGCGGGGGCCAACGTCCTGACTTTC
CASSMAGGYAGANVLTF
>-|-|TRBV5-6|TRBJ1-1
TGTGCCAGCAGCACCCCAGGGAGGGTTGGGACTGAAGCTTTCTTT
CASSTPGRVGTEAFF
>-|TRBD2|TRBV18|TRBJ2-2
TGTGCCAGCTCACCGACCCTAGCGGAGGCGGGGACCGGGGAGCTGTTTTTT
CASSPTLAEAGTGELFF
>-|TRBD1|TRBV7-2|TRBJ1-1
TGTGCCAGCAGCTTAGCCGGGACAGGCGATTTGCCTGAAGCTTTCTTT
CASSLAGTGDLPEAFF
>-|-|TRBV5-1|TRBJ2-5
TGCGCCAGCAATTTGCAGGGCTCCCAAGAGACCCAGTACTTC
CASNLQGSQETQYF
>-|TRBD1|TRBV2|TRBJ2-3
TGTGCCAGCAGTGGACAGGGAGCAGGAGATACGCAGTATTTT
CASSGQGAGDTQYF
>once|TRBD1|TRBV14|TRBJ2-7
TGTGCCAGCAGCCTAGGAGGGACAGGGGGCTCCGAGCAGTACTTC
CASSLGGTGGSEQYF
>-|TRBD1|TRBV5-6|TRBJ1-2
TGTGCCAGCAGCTTTCTCGGGACAGGGGGTAATGGCTACACCTTC
CASSFLGTGGNGYTF
>-|-|TRBV9|TRBJ1-3
TGTGCCAGCAGCGAAGAACAGGTACTGGAAAACACCATATATTTT
CASSEEQVLENTIYF
>-|TRBD2|TRBV7-2|TRBJ2-1
TGTGCCAGCAGCTTAGCCCTAGCGGGAGGGGGGTACAATGAGCAGTTCTTC
CASSLALAGGGYNEQFF
>few|-|TRBV5-1|TRBJ1-5
TGCGCCAGCAGCTTGGCTGGGGTCCGGGATCAGCCCCAGCATTTT
CASSLAGVRDQPQHF